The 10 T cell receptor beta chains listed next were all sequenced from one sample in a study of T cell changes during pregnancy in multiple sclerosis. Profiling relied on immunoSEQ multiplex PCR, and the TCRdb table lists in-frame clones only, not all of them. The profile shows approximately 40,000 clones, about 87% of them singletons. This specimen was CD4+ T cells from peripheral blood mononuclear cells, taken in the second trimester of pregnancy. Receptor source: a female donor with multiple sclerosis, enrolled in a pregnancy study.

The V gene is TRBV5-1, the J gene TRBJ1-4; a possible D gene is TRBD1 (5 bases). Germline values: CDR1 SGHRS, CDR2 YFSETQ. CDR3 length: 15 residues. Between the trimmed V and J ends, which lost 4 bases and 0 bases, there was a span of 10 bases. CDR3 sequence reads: CASSRAGSTNEKLFF. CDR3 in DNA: TGCGCCAGCAGCCGAGCAGGGTCAACTAATGAAAAACTGTTTTTT.

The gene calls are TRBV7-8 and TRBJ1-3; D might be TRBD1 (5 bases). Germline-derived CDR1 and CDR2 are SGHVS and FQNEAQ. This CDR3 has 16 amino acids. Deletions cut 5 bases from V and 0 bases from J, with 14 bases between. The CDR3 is CASSPGSGGSGNTIYF. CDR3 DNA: TGTGCCAGCAGCCCCGGATCGGGGGGCTCTGGAAACACCATATATTTT.

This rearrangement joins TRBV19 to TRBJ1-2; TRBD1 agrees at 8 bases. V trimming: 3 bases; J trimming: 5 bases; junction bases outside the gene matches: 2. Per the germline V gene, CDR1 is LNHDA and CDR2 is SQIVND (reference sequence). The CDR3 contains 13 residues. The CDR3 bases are TGTGCCAGTAGTATTACAGGGGGATATGGCTACACCTTC. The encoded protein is CASSITGGYGYTF.

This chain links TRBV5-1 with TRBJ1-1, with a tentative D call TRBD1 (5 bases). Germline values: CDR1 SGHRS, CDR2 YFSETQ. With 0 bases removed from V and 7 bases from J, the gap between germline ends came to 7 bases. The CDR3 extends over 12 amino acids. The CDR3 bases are TGCGCCAGCAGCTTGGGTGACAGTGAAGCTTTCTTT. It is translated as CASSLGDSEAFF.

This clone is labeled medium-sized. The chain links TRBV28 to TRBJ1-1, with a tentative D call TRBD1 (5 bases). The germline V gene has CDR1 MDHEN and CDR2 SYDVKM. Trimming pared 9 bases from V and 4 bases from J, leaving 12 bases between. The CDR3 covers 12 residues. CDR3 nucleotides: TGTGCCAGTGTGTGGGGGGGCACTGAAGCTTTCTTT. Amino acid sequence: CASVWGGTEAFF.

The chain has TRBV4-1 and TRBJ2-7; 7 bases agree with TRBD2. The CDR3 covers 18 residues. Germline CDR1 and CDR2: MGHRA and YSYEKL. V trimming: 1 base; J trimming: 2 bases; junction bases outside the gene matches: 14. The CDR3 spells CASSQAFSASGHPYEQYF. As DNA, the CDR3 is TGCGCCAGCAGCCAAGCTTTCTCCGCTAGCGGACACCCCTACGAGCAGTACTTC.

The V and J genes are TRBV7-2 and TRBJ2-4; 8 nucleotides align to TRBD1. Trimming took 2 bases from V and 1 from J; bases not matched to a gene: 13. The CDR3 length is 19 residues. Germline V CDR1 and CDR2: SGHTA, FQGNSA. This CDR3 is CASSLRSLGQGFAKNIQYF. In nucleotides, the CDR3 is TGTGCCAGCAGCTTACGTAGCCTAGGACAGGGTTTCGCCAAAAACATTCAGTACTTC.

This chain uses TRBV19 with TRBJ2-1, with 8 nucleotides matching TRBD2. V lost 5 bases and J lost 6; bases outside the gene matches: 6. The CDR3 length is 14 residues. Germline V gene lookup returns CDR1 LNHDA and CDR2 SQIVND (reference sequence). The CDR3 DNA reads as TGTGCCAGTAGTGTCCCGGGGGGGGCCAATGAGCAGTTCTTC. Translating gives CASSVPGGANEQFF.

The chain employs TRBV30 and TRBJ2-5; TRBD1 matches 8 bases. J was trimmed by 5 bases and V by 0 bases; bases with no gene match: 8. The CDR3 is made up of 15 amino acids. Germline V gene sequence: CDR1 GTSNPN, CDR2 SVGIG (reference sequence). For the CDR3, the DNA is TGTGCCTGGAGTGTACGAGGCAGGGGGCGTGAGACCCAGTACTTC. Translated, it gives CAWSVRGRGRETQYF. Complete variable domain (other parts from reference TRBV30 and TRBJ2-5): SQTIHQWPATLVQPVGSPLSLECTVEGTSNPNLYWYRQAAGRGLQLLFYSVGIGQISSEVPQNLSASRPQDRQFILSSKKLLLSDSGFYLCAWSVRGRGRETQYFGPGTRLLVL.

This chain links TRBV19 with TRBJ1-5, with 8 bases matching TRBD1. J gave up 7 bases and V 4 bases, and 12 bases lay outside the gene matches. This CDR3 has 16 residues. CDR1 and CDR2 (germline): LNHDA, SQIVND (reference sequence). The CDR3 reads CASSRVAGQGRQPQHF. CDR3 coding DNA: TGTGCCAGTAGTAGAGTGGCCGGACAGGGCAGACAGCCCCAGCATTTT.